The 31 T cell receptor beta chains given below trace back to one sample, sequenced in a study of T cell responses to AZD1222 COVID-19 vaccine. Repertoires were generated with immunoSEQ multiplex PCR, while TCRdb's copy carries only in-frame clones and drops some. The sample lists fewer than 180,000 clones, approximately 94% occurring once. Here the sequenced sample was peripheral blood, taken on day 0 of AZD1222 vaccination. The source is an adult in good health.

The count of this clone is one. The CDR3 reads CASSLRGLAFNSGANVLTF. In nucleotides, the CDR3 is TGTGCCAGCAGCTTAAGAGGACTAGCGTTCAACTCTGGGGCCAACGTCCTGACTTTC. The chain couples TRBV7-8 to TRBJ2-6, with 9 bases fitting TRBD2. This CDR3 comprises 19 residues. The V gene's germline CDR1 is SGHVS and CDR2 FQNEAQ. Trimming cost V 2 bases and J 0 bases; bases outside gene matches: 8. The full variable domain, rest sourced from reference TRBV7-8 and TRBJ2-6, is GAGVSQSPRYKVAKRGQDVALRCDPISGHVSLFWYQQALGQGPEFLTYFQNEAQLDKSGLPSDRFFAERPEGSVSTLKIQRTQQEDSAVYLCASSLRGLAFNSGANVLTFGAGSRLTVL.

V gene TRBV23-1 combines with J gene TRBJ2-3; D unresolved. TRBV23-1 is noted as an ORF with a role that remains uncertain. The CDR3 covers 13 residues. Trimming took off 9 bases at V and 4 bases at J, with 14 bases between the two ends. CDR3 region: CASSQGISDTQYF. CDR3 DNA sequence: TGCGCCAGTTCCCAAGGAATTTCAGATACGCAGTATTTT.

This clone was detected once. The V and J genes are TRBV6-1 and TRBJ1-5; TRBD1 agrees at 9 bases. This CDR3 spans 17 amino acids. The trim removed 3 bases at V and 4 bases at J, leaving 10 bases unmatched. The germline CDR1 and CDR2 sequences are MNHNS and SASEGT. The CDR3 protein is CASSDVIGTGLNQPQHF. CDR3 bases: TGTGCCAGCAGTGATGTTATTGGGACAGGGCTAAATCAGCCCCAGCATTTT.

CDR3 nucleotide sequence: TGTGCCAGCGGAAGAAGACTAGCGGGAAACAATGAGCAGTTCTTC. It yields the protein CASGRRLAGNNEQFF. The chain uses TRBV14 and TRBJ2-1; TRBD2 aligns across 11 bases. Germline V gives CDR1 SGHDN, CDR2 FVKESK. The junction had 8 bases not matched to a gene; V was cut back by 8 bases and J by 5 bases. The CDR3 sequence is 15 residues long.

In this sample, this clone turned up once. V is TRBV4-1 and J is TRBJ1-2; no clear D. CDR1 and CDR2 from the germline V gene are MGHRA and YSYEKL. The V gene lost 4 bases and the J gene lost 5 bases, with 17 bases spanning the gap. The CDR3 runs 15 residues. In nucleotides, the CDR3 is TGCGCCAGCAGCCGAAGTCCCGAACTTAAATATGGCTACACCTTC. This sequence encodes CASSRSPELKYGYTF.

V is TRBV10-3 and J is TRBJ2-3; 8 nucleotides line up with TRBD1. Germline V gene sequence: CDR1 ENHRY, CDR2 SYGVKD. The CDR3 extends over 14 amino acids. Losses at the gene ends were 6 bases for V and 4 bases for J; bases not matched to a gene: 6. This CDR3 reads CAISVQGEADTQYF. DNA for the CDR3: TGTGCCATCAGCGTACAGGGGGAGGCAGATACGCAGTATTTT.

The rearrangement links TRBV18 to TRBJ1-3, with D tentatively TRBD1 (5 bases). From germline, CDR1 is KGHSH and CDR2 LQKENI. Trimming took off 5 bases at V and 0 bases at J, with 11 bases between the two ends. The CDR3 spans 15 residues. CDR3 residues: CASSATAISGNTIYF. In DNA form, the CDR3 reads TGTGCCAGCTCAGCGACAGCTATCTCTGGAAACACCATATATTTT.

The rearrangement joins TRBV5-6 to TRBJ2-3; 8 nucleotides align to TRBD1. V trimming: 2 bases; J trimming: 6 bases; junction bases outside the gene matches: 5. The CDR3 length is 14 residues. Germline V gene sequence: CDR1 SGHDT, CDR2 YYEEEE. CDR3 nucleotide sequence: TGTGCCAGCAGCTTCCAGGGGGCGAGTGATACGCAGTATTTT. This gives the protein CASSFQGASDTQYF.

This clone came up once. The chain is built from TRBV2 and TRBJ2-1; D gene uncertain. Between the trimmed V and J ends, which lost 4 bases and 7 bases, there was a span of 5 bases. This CDR3 is 11 amino acids long. Germline assignment: CDR1 SNHLY and CDR2 FYNNEI. The CDR3 spells CASSVLNEQFF. The CDR3 region has the DNA TGTGCCAGCAGTGTTTTGAATGAGCAGTTCTTC.

J is TRBJ1-5 and V is TRBV10-3, with 9 bases lining up with TRBD1. V shed 2 bases, J shed 4 bases, and the junction held 3 bases outside the gene matches. Germline-derived CDR1 and CDR2 are ENHRY and SYGVKD. The CDR3 runs 15 residues. This CDR3 reads CAISENRGRNQPQHF. The CDR3 DNA follows: TGTGCCATCAGTGAGAACAGGGGGCGTAATCAGCCCCAGCATTTT.

Turning to this clone: The junction differs from germline at one of its ends, possibly a read error. The gene calls are TRBV2 and TRBJ2-5; D is undetermined. Germline V gene lookup returns CDR1 SNHLY and CDR2 FYNNEI. The CDR3 totals 12 residues. Here the CDR3 reads CASSVLRSWMHF. CDR3 DNA sequence: TGTGCCAGCAGTGTATTGCGGTCTTGGATGCACTTC.

This chain joins TRBV19 and TRBJ1-1; D unclear. V was shortened by 1 base and J by 5 bases, with 14 bases between the two germline ends. Germline assignment: CDR1 LNHDA and CDR2 SQIVND (reference sequence). The CDR3 loop spans 15 amino acids. CDR3 protein: CASSIGGAGETEAFF. The CDR3 DNA is TGTGCCAGTAGTATAGGAGGAGCCGGGGAGACTGAAGCTTTCTTT.

V is TRBV27 and J is TRBJ1-6, with 7 bases matching TRBD1. The junction had 6 bases not matched to a gene; V was cut back by 2 bases and J by 8 bases. CDR1 is MNHEY and CDR2 is SMNVEV in the germline V gene (reference sequence). CDR3 length: 15 amino acids. The CDR3 nucleotides are TGTGCCAGCAGTTTAATGAGGACAGGACATTCACCCCTCCACTTT. This gives the protein CASSLMRTGHSPLHF.

The chain has TRBV27 and TRBJ2-3; tentatively, D is TRBD2 (5 bases). This CDR3 has 15 amino acids. V was cut by 6 bases and J by 2 bases, with 15 bases left in between. Germline values: CDR1 MNHEY, CDR2 SMNVEV (reference sequence). The CDR3 loop reads CASRKRDGVTDTQYF. The CDR3 DNA reads TGTGCCAGCAGGAAGAGGGATGGCGTCACAGATACGCAGTATTTT.

The chain employs TRBV5-1 and TRBJ1-1, with unresolved D. CDR1 is SGHRS, CDR2 YFSETQ, per germline. The CDR3 sequence is 16 residues long. The V and J ends lost 0 bases and 0 bases respectively, with 12 bases between them. CDR3 coding DNA: TGCGCCAGCAGCTTGGTCCGTGCAAGCATGAACACTGAAGCTTTCTTT. The encoded protein is CASSLVRASMNTEAFF.

V usage is TRBV29-1 and J usage is TRBJ1-1; TRBD1 might be the D (5 bases). There are 13 residues in the CDR3. The V gene lost 4 bases and the J gene lost 5 bases, with 14 bases spanning the gap. Germline V gene lookup returns CDR1 SQVTM and CDR2 ANQGSEA. The CDR3, as DNA: TGCAGCGTTGGGGGGGATCTAAGAACTGAAGCTTTCTTT. Encoded protein: CSVGGDLRTEAFF.

This chain links TRBV7-9 with TRBJ1-4; D perhaps matches TRBD1 (6 bases). The CDR3 has 17 amino acids. V was cut by 2 bases and J by 0 bases, with 13 bases left in between. Germline CDR1 is SEHNR and CDR2 is FQNEAQ (reference sequence). CDR3 protein: CASSLLQGSTTNEKLFF. For the CDR3, the DNA is TGTGCCAGCAGCTTACTCCAGGGGTCAACAACTAATGAAAAACTGTTTTTT.

V usage is TRBV5-4 and J usage is TRBJ2-2, with 7 bases identical to TRBD1. CDR3 length: 14 amino acids. The germline V gene has CDR1 SGHNT and CDR2 YYREEE (reference sequence). The V segment lost 4 bases and the J segment 4 bases; nucleotides outside the gene matches: 4. In nucleotides, the CDR3 is TGTGCCAGCAGCCCCCACAGGGGCACCGGGGAGCTGTTTTTT. The encoded protein is CASSPHRGTGELFF.

This rearrangement joins TRBV19 to TRBJ1-2; TRBD1 agrees at 9 bases. This CDR3 comprises 14 residues. Germline V CDR1 and CDR2: LNHDA, SQIVND (reference sequence). Trimming took 5 bases from V and 4 from J; bases not matched to a gene: 5. The CDR3 DNA reads as TGTGCCAGTAGTCCTGACAGGGGGGTCTATGGCTACACCTTC. It encodes CASSPDRGVYGYTF.

The rearrangement links TRBV7-8 to TRBJ2-3; D unresolved. V was trimmed by 4 bases and J by 11 bases, leaving 16 bases between them. CDR1 is SGHVS, CDR2 FQNEAQ, per germline. The CDR3 consists of 13 residues. The CDR3 sequence is CASSSSWVGEQYF. The CDR3, as DNA: TGTGCCAGCAGCTCAAGCTGGGTCGGTGAGCAGTATTTT.

Here the CDR3 reads CASSIQGYGYTF. CDR3 DNA: TGTGCCAGCAGCATCCAGGGGTATGGCTACACCTTC. V and J are TRBV28 and TRBJ1-2; a weak D match, TRBD1 (6 bases). The CDR3 runs to 12 residues. CDR1 MDHEN and CDR2 SYDVKM come from the germline V gene. Trimming removed 6 bases from V and 5 bases from J, with 10 bases in between.

The genes are TRBV7-6 and TRBJ2-1; maybe TRBD1 (6 bases). Germline loops: CDR1 SGHVS, CDR2 FNYEAQ. The CDR3 is 15 amino acids. The V end was cut by 2 bases, the J end by 6 bases, with 14 bases between. For the CDR3, the DNA is TGTGCCAGCAGCTTAATGGCAGGGGTTAGCAATGAGCAGTTCTTC. Translated, it gives CASSLMAGVSNEQFF.

The chain carries TRBV4-1 and TRBJ1-4, with D uncertain. V lost 3 bases to trimming and J lost 3 bases, with 14 bases between them. The CDR3 sequence is 16 residues long. Germline CDR1 reads MGHRA; CDR2 reads YSYEKL. CDR3 in DNA: TGCGCCAGCAGCCAGGGAAGGTTTGGGGCTAATGAAAAACTGTTTTTT. Residues: CASSQGRFGANEKLFF.

V is TRBV27 and J is TRBJ2-3; possible D gene TRBD2, 6 bases. V lost 4 bases and J lost 5, with 13 bases in between. Germline V lookup: CDR1 MNHEY, CDR2 SMNVEV (reference sequence). The CDR3 has 14 residues. This CDR3 is CASSSHRGGDTQYF. CDR3 sequence (DNA): TGTGCCAGCAGTTCCCACCGGGGAGGAGATACGCAGTATTTT.

V usage is TRBV11-2 and J usage is TRBJ2-7; TRBD2 aligns across 10 bases. Germline V gives CDR1 SGHAT, CDR2 FQNNGV. CDR3 size: 15 residues. V lost 0 bases to trimming and J lost 2 bases; unmatched junction nucleotides: 1. CDR3: CASSLDLAGAYEQYV. The CDR3 bases are TGTGCCAGCAGCTTAGATCTAGCGGGAGCCTACGAGCAGTACGTC.

J is TRBJ1-2 and V is TRBV10-3; TRBD1 might be the D (6 bases). Trimming removed 6 bases from V and 4 bases from J, with 24 bases in between. Germline loops: CDR1 ENHRY, CDR2 SYGVKD. The CDR3 has 17 amino acids. CDR3 nucleotide sequence: TGTGCCATCAGGGACCGACCGGGGGGCGCGCGGGTCTATGGCTACACCTTC. It codes for CAIRDRPGGARVYGYTF.

The V gene is TRBV7-9, the J gene TRBJ1-1, with a tentative D call TRBD1 (5 bases). Trimming took off 6 bases at V and 1 base at J, with 6 bases between the two ends. CDR3 length: 12 residues. Per the germline V gene, CDR1 is SEHNR and CDR2 is FQNEAQ (reference sequence). The CDR3 DNA reads TGTGCCAGCAGTCAGGGGAACACTGAAGCTTTCTTT. This codes for CASSQGNTEAFF.

The CDR3 DNA follows: TGTGCCAGTACCCGCGACAGGTACGGGGCCAACGTCCTGACTTTC. It translates to CASTRDRYGANVLTF. V is TRBV19 and J is TRBJ2-6; perhaps TRBD1 as D (6 bases). The germline V and J ends were trimmed by 7 bases and 4 bases, with 14 bases remaining between them. The CDR3 covers 15 residues. Germline V gene data show CDR1 as LNHDA and CDR2 as SQIVND (reference sequence).

The chain carries TRBV6-5 and TRBJ1-1; D uncertain. The CDR3 length is 16 residues. V was pared by 4 bases and J by 1 base, with 16 bases between. Per germline, CDR1 MNHEY and CDR2 SVGAGI. The DNA of the CDR3 is TGTGCCAGCAGTTCTCTCGACGGAACGGAGAACACTGAAGCTTTCTTT. Translating gives CASSSLDGTENTEAFF.

The chain employs TRBV30 and TRBJ1-2; D is possibly TRBD1 (5 bases). Germline V gene sequence: CDR1 GTSNPN, CDR2 SVGIG (reference sequence). The CDR3 has 15 residues. V lost 1 base to trimming and J lost 3 bases, with 15 bases between them. CDR3 DNA sequence: TGTGCCTGGAGTGCGGGAGGGGCGGGATACTATGGCTACACCTTC. This codes for CAWSAGGAGYYGYTF.

V usage is TRBV7-2 and J usage is TRBJ1-2; tentatively, D is TRBD1 (5 bases). Germline V gene lookup returns CDR1 SGHTA and CDR2 FQGNSA. This CDR3 has 14 residues. V lost 3 bases and J lost 4, with 12 bases in between. Here the CDR3 reads CASSLSQGVYGYTF. As DNA, the CDR3 is TGTGCCAGCAGCTTGAGTCAGGGCGTCTATGGCTACACCTTC. Full variable domain (missing parts from reference TRBV7-2 and TRBJ1-2): GAGVSQSPSNKVTEKGKDVELRCDPISGHTALYWYRQSLGQGLEFLIYFQGNSAPDKSGLPSDRFSAERTGGSVSTLTIQRTQQEDSAVYLCASSLSQGVYGYTFGSGTRLTVV.